These 8 T cell receptor beta chains share one sample of origin, sequenced in a study of T cells expressing NK-cell markers. TCRdb reprocessed the 5' RACE reads; each CDR3 protein has one entry and no DNA is given. Its table lists about 160,000 distinct CDR3 sequences. Sequencing input: blood T cells: a sorted CD56 or NKG2C T cell subset, CD4+ or CD8+ T cells, or bulk PBMC T cells (not recorded which). These receptors were obtained from a woman aged 18 to 75 in good health.

The chain combines TRBV5-1 with TRBJ2-5. This CDR3 has 13 amino acids. The germline CDR1 and CDR2 sequences are SGHRS and YFSETQ. The chain's CDR3 is CASSLGQKETQYF.

This chain joins TRBV6-5 and TRBJ1-2; TCRdb selects TRBD1, and the lack of DNA leaves this call unchecked. Germline assignment: CDR1 MNHEY and CDR2 SVGAGI. The CDR3 extends over 16 amino acids. The CDR3 reads CASSSLQGVSNYGYTF.

The chain uses TRBV7-2 and TRBJ1-2. Germline V CDR1 and CDR2: SGHTA, FQGNSA. The CDR3 has 14 residues. CDR3: CASSLKSSNYGYTF.

The chain is built from TRBV5-1 and TRBJ1-1; lacking DNA, the TRBD1 call made by TCRdb goes unchecked. Germline CDR1 reads SGHRS; CDR2 reads YFSETQ. The CDR3 totals 15 residues. CDR3 sequence reads: CASSLAGQGIAEAFF.

The rearrangement links TRBV12-3 or TRBV12-4 to TRBJ1-2; TCRdb proposes TRBD1, but this gene call is untestable without DNA. The CDR3 is 13 amino acids. The CDR3 reads CASRQQGSKGYTF.

This chain uses TRBV7-2 with TRBJ2-3. The CDR3 consists of 15 residues. Germline V lookup: CDR1 SGHTA, CDR2 FQGNSA. Here the CDR3 reads CASSLSRASTDTQYF. The full variable domain, with the rest looked up from reference TRBV7-2 and TRBJ2-3, is GAGVSQSPSNKVTEKGKDVELRCDPISGHTALYWYRQSLGQGLEFLIYFQGNSAPDKSGLPSDRFSAERTGGSVSTLTIQRTQQEDSAVYLCASSLSRASTDTQYFGPGTRLTVL.

This chain links TRBV12-3 or TRBV12-4 with TRBJ1-2; no DNA is available, so the TRBD1 call from TCRdb remains unchecked. The CDR3 covers 14 residues. This CDR3 is CASSGGTDNYGYTF.

This CDR3 is CASSGKDGVNEKLFF. The genes are TRBV9 and TRBJ1-4; no DNA is available, so the TRBD1 call from TCRdb remains unchecked. The CDR3 loop spans 15 amino acids. CDR1 is SGDLS, CDR2 YYNGEE, per germline. Full variable domain (missing parts from reference TRBV9 and TRBJ1-4): DSGVTQTPKHLITATGQRVTLRCSPRSGDLSVYWYQQSLDQGLQFLIQYYNGEERAKGNILERFSAQQFPDLHSELNLSSLELGDSALYFCASSGKDGVNEKLFFGSGTQLSVL.